Included here is one T cell receptor (beta chain) sequence, with context. Only a few counts were recorded for this clone. Its specific antigen is unknown. Base qualities are missing; no much larger clone stands one base away. In the paper's terms, the time point label means: baseline before oral tofacitinib. Peripheral blood and lesional scalp punch biopsies were obtained from patients with alopecia areata. PBMCs were isolated by density centrifugation and stained for CD3, CD4 and CD8, after which CD4+ and CD8+ T cells were sorted on a FACSAria. This specimen comes from a study of CD8+ T cells in alopecia areata listed by TCRdb under 2018. For context, the study as a whole: Treated patients were enrolled in an open-label pilot trial of oral tofacitinib, 5 to 10 mg twice daily, for moderate-to-severe alopecia areata. Patients received tofacitinib for 6 to 18 months and were then followed off drug for 6 months to check for delayed response and recurrence. In both human patients and the C3H/HeJ mouse model, the study applied high-throughput TCRbeta sequencing to look at T cell clonal expansion in alopecia areata. Human TCRbeta sequencing covered scalp tissue and sorted CD4+ and CD8+ peripheral blood T cells from patchy and totalis/universalis alopecia areata patients and healthy controls. Patients on tofacitinib were biopsied at baseline and after 4 and 24 weeks of treatment, and several of the patients also had a later scalp biopsy. Scalp clonality was compared across normal scalp (n=4), patchy alopecia areata scalp (n=8), and alopecia totalis/universalis scalp (n=8). The RNA source kit depended on sample type: the PAXgene miRNA kit for fixed scalp, the miRNeasy kit for PBMCs, and the RNeasy kit for mouse skin. immunoSEQ multiplex PCR using 35 Vbeta forward primers and 13 Jbeta reverse primers was used to amplify TCRbeta CDR3 regions. Findings and caveats that apply to the study as a whole: Shared TCR sequences between patients were less evident than in mice, which may be partly attributable to HLA diversity in the patient population. Unlike mouse skin, where gammadelta T cells dominate, normal human skin contains resident alphabeta T cells that get sequenced too, which complicates analysis of the scalp TCR repertoire. Lesional scalp, especially in alopecia totalis/universalis, showed higher clonality and more expanded CD8+ clones than normal scalp, suggesting antigenic drive.

Library generation was performed with the immunoSEQ multiplex PCR assay. RNA was extracted from all samples and reverse transcribed into cDNA as template for TCR sequencing. First-strand cDNA was synthesized with SuperScript III using a 2:1 mix of oligo-dT and random hexamers. Amplification bias was assessed with a synthetic immune receptor repertoire, and residual bias was removed computationally. In the source study's methods: After raw reads were preprocessed to remove errors, the CDR3 was defined following IMGT conventions as running from the conserved cysteine to phenylalanine. Clonality was computed by normalizing Shannon entropy by log2 of the number of productive unique TCRs and subtracting the result from 1. CD4 or CD8 identity of scalp clones was inferred by cross-referencing scalp TCRbeta sequences with sorted blood CD4 and CD8 repertoires. Entries here come from immuneACCESS through TCRdb and include only in-frame sequences with V and J called. Some clones fail to appear in such tables; in the studies checked, an unresolved V gene covers under half of the shortfall, and the cause of the remainder is unknown. That table gives V, J and clone size, and the DNA gave D and trimming. A total of tens of thousands of clones appear in this sample, approximately 60% of them only once. About 15% of the sample rests with the top ten.

CDR1 and CDR2 were assigned from the germline V gene as SQVTM and ANQGSEA. V loses 1 base at its end and J loses 8 bases; junction bases beyond the gene matches: 2. CDR3 length: 12 amino acids, cysteine to phenylalanine. Only the CDR3 DNA stays, 36 bases, in frame from base 1. Material: CD8+ T cells sorted from blood, obtained at week 0. The sequence was obtained from a human donor with alopecia areata. The rearranged segments are TRBV29-1 and TRBJ2-1; 7 bases in the junction line up with TRBD1. The nucleotide sequence is TGCAGCGTTGAAGGAGGGGGCGATGAGCAGTTCTTC. Translated, it gives CSVEGGGDEQFF.